This TCR beta chain was found in a study of Graves' ophthalmopathy and Graves' hyperthyroidism. The sequenced template was RNA, covering the TCR beta CDR3 region. A first-round RT-PCR used HTBI primers, followed by a second-round multiplex PCR. TCRdb recomputed calls from the multiplex PCR reads with MiXCR, one row per CDR3 protein. The sample consists of over a million distinct CDR3 sequences, less than 45% of them appearing once. Findings and caveats of the study: Between ophthalmopathy and stable hyperthyroidism, a 13-signature model drew a separation with roughly 85% sensitivity and roughly 80% specificity.

As for this clonotype: Its antigen remains unidentified.

The CDR3 loop spans 17 amino acids. Trimming took 6 bases from V and 1 from J; bases not matched to a gene: 11. The sample was peripheral blood or thyroid tissue (not recorded which). The chain recombines TRBV12-3 or TRBV12-4 with TRBJ2-2; 7 bases are shared with TRBD1. The clonotype originates from an adult man with Graves' hyperthyroidism. This CDR3 reads CASSKFDGTENTGELFF. The CDR3, as DNA: TGTGCCAGCAGCAAGTTTGATGGGACAGAGAACACCGGGGAGCTGTTTTTT.